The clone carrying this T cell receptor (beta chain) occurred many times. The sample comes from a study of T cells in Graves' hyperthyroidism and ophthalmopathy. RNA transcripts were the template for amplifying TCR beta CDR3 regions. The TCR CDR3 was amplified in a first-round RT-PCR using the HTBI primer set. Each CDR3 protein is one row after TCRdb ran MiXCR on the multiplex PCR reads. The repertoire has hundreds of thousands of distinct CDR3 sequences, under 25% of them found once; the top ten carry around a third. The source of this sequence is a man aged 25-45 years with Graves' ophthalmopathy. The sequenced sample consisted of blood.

Here the CDR3 DNA reads TGTGCCAGCAGACTTAGCGGGGACTCCTACGAGCAGTACTTC. It specifies CASRLSGDSYEQYF. This chain connects TRBV12-3 or TRBV12-4 to TRBJ2-7; 8 positions agree with TRBD2. V was clipped by 6 bases and J by 0 bases; unmatched bases: 4. The CDR3 has 14 amino acids.